This entry lists 30 T cell receptor beta chains sequenced from one sample in a study of shared clonotypes between healthy human individuals (dated by TCRdb to 2018 to 2020). To prepare the library, the immunoSEQ multiplex PCR assay was applied. TCRdb mirrors the immuneACCESS table, restricted to in-frame sequences. Some clones are absent from its copies; in checked studies, under half trace to an unresolved V gene, and the reason for the others is unknown. This sample holds around 2.5 million clones; under 95% were observed only once. The ten most abundant clones make up 0.36% of the sample. Sequenced material: naive CD4+ T cells from PBMCs. The cell subset or site label on this specimen signifies: CD45RA+ positively selected. Receptor source: a man between 18 and 29 years old in good health. Some clones in this sample may be carry-over from other donors' samples.

The chain carries TRBV28 and TRBJ1-1; D remains unclear. The CDR3 has 11 residues. CDR1 and CDR2 from the germline V gene are MDHEN and SYDVKM. V was shortened by 3 bases and J by 9 bases, with 8 bases between the two germline ends. This chain's CDR3 is CASSLQNKAFF. In nucleotides, the CDR3 is TGTGCCAGCAGTTTGCAGAATAAAGCTTTCTTT.

This chain uses TRBV19 with TRBJ2-7; unclear D gene. The CDR3 consists of 14 residues. The V end lost 8 bases, the J end lost 2 bases, and 16 bases lay between the germline ends. Germline CDR1 and CDR2: LNHDA and SQIVND (reference sequence). DNA of the CDR3: TGTGCCAGTCGCGATCGGGTGTCAGCCTACGAGCAGTACTTC. This encodes CASRDRVSAYEQYF.

Remarks on this clone: Other DNA sequences in this sample translate to the same CDR3. V usage is TRBV28 and J usage is TRBJ1-5; D not certain. Between the trimmed V and J ends, which lost 4 bases and 0 bases, there was a span of 4 bases. The CDR3 is 13 amino acids. Germline CDR1 is MDHEN and CDR2 is SYDVKM. DNA for the CDR3: TGTGCCAGCAGTTCCCCTAGCAATCAGCCCCAGCATTTT. Its protein is CASSSPSNQPQHF.

The chain combines TRBV5-1 with TRBJ1-2, with 11 bases identical to TRBD1. This CDR3 contains 14 residues. With 4 bases clipped from V and 7 bases from J, the junction kept 6 bases outside the gene matches. The germline V gene encodes CDR1 SGHRS and CDR2 YFSETQ. CDR3 bases: TGCGCCAGCAGCCCAGGACAGGGGGCCTCTGGCTACACCTTC. Protein: CASSPGQGASGYTF.

The V call is TRBV9, the J call TRBJ2-3, with a weak D call TRBD1 (5 bases). The V gene lost 3 bases and the J gene lost 2 bases, with 19 bases spanning the gap. The germline CDR1 and CDR2 sequences are SGDLS and YYNGEE. This CDR3 comprises 17 residues. CDR3 protein: CASSARPGLGATDTQYF. CDR3 DNA: TGTGCCAGCAGCGCCAGGCCCGGGCTAGGGGCCACAGATACGCAGTATTTT.

This clone was found once. Other DNA sequences within the sample encode an identical CDR3. This sequence joins TRBV7-2 and TRBJ2-3; D might be TRBD2 (5 bases). This CDR3 comprises 16 residues. Trimming left V 3 bases short and J 0 bases short, with 13 bases between. From germline, CDR1 is SGHTA and CDR2 FQGNSA. The CDR3 here is CASSLGSGTSTDTQYF. The CDR3 DNA reads as TGTGCCAGCAGCTTGGGCAGCGGAACTAGCACAGATACGCAGTATTTT. The full variable domain, rest sourced from reference TRBV7-2 and TRBJ2-3, is GAGVSQSPSNKVTEKGKDVELRCDPISGHTALYWYRQSLGQGLEFLIYFQGNSAPDKSGLPSDRFSAERTGGSVSTLTIQRTQQEDSAVYLCASSLGSGTSTDTQYFGPGTRLTVL.

The chain carries TRBV6-5 and TRBJ1-2, with D possibly being TRBD1 (6 bases). Looked up from germline, CDR1 is MNHEY and CDR2 is SVGAGI. CDR3 length: 15 amino acids. The V end was cut by 4 bases, the J end by 2 bases, with 14 bases between. CDR3 DNA sequence: TGTGCCAGCAGTTCAGGGGCCCTCCTAAACTATGGCTACACCTTC. This codes for CASSSGALLNYGYTF.

The rearrangement links TRBV7-3 to TRBJ2-3; D gene uncertain. Germline CDR1 SGHTA, CDR2 FQGTGA. The CDR3 length is 13 residues. The V and J ends lost 5 bases and 2 bases respectively, with 8 bases between them. CDR3 DNA sequence: TGTGCCAGCAGCCAGTCTCCCACAGATACGCAGTATTTT. It translates to CASSQSPTDTQYF.

This clone was detected only once. This chain joins TRBV30 and TRBJ1-2, with D perhaps matching TRBD1 (5 bases). Trimming shortened V by 5 bases and J by 4 bases, and 14 bases separated the two germline ends. The length of the CDR3 is 13 residues. Germline V CDR1 and CDR2: GTSNPN, SVGIG (reference sequence). The CDR3 DNA is TGTGCCTGGGGGGAACTGAGGGGCTATGGCTACACCTTC. Amino acids: CAWGELRGYGYTF. Based on the CDR3 plus reference TRBV30 and TRBJ1-2, the full variable domain is SQTIHQWPATLVQPVGSPLSLECTVEGTSNPNLYWYRQAAGRGLQLLFYSVGIGQISSEVPQNLSASRPQDRQFILSSKKLLLSDSGFYLCAWGELRGYGYTFGSGTRLTVV.

J is TRBJ2-7 and V is TRBV7-9; TRBD1 is a possible D gene (5 bases). The CDR3 covers 15 residues. V lost 1 base, J lost 4 bases, and 14 bases lay in between. CDR1 is SEHNR, CDR2 FQNEAQ, per germline (reference sequence). The CDR3 DNA follows: TGTGCCAGCAGCTTAGGTGAACAGGATCTTTACGAGCAGTACTTC. Translation: CASSLGEQDLYEQYF.

J is TRBJ2-7 and V is TRBV11-2; 15 nucleotides match TRBD2. Germline-derived CDR1 and CDR2 are SGHAT and FQNNGV. Trimming at V came to 5 bases and at J to 2 bases, leaving 7 bases not matched to a gene. The CDR3 totals 17 residues. CDR3 amino acids: CASSPGLAGGGPYEQYF. The CDR3 DNA sequence: TGTGCCAGCAGCCCGGGACTAGCGGGAGGTGGTCCCTACGAGCAGTACTTC.

In the case of this clone: At the DNA level, this CDR3 is encoded by other sequences in the same sample as well. The chain recombines TRBV9 with TRBJ2-3, with 12 positions matching TRBD2. The CDR3 spans 16 residues. The J segment lost 1 base and the V segment lost 4 bases, leaving 4 bases of the junction unmatched. Germline CDR1 and CDR2: SGDLS and YYNGEE. CDR3 sequence (DNA): TGTGCCAGCAGCCCAGGACTAGCGGGACGCACAGATACGCAGTATTTT. Residues: CASSPGLAGRTDTQYF. Full variable domain (outside the CDR3, taken from reference TRBV9 and TRBJ2-3): DSGVTQTPKHLITATGQRVTLRCSPRSGDLSVYWYQQSLDQGLQFLIQYYNGEERAKGNILERFSAQQFPDLHSELNLSSLELGDSALYFCASSPGLAGRTDTQYFGPGTRLTVL.

The V call is TRBV6-1, the J call TRBJ1-3, with 7 bases matching TRBD1. With 3 bases clipped from V and 4 bases from J, the junction kept 6 bases outside the gene matches. The CDR3 totals 15 residues. Per the germline V gene, CDR1 is MNHNS and CDR2 is SASEGT. The CDR3 here is CASSEQTGIGNTIYF. The DNA of the CDR3 is TGTGCCAGCAGTGAGCAGACAGGGATAGGAAACACCATATATTTT.

This chain uses TRBV29-1 with TRBJ2-2; D is unresolved. V was cut by 7 bases and J by 4 bases, with 13 bases left in between. This CDR3 contains 13 residues. From germline, CDR1 is SQVTM and CDR2 ANQGSEA. DNA for the CDR3: TGCAGCGCCTTATGGCGATTCACCGGGGAGCTGTTTTTT. Translation: CSALWRFTGELFF.

The rearrangement links TRBV6-5 to TRBJ2-7; 13 nucleotides line up with TRBD2. V gave up 3 bases and J gave up 9 bases; unmatched junction bases: 5. This CDR3 has 14 residues. Germline CDR1 and CDR2: MNHEY and SVGAGI. CDR3 in amino acids: CASSYGLAGVGQYF. Here the CDR3 DNA reads TGTGCCAGCAGTTATGGACTAGCGGGAGTGGGGCAGTACTTC.

The J gene is TRBJ2-7, the V gene TRBV29-1; 15 bases match TRBD2. The CDR3 is 14 amino acids. Germline CDR1 and CDR2: SQVTM and ANQGSEA. V was clipped by 7 bases and J by 7 bases; unmatched bases: 8. The CDR3 coding sequence is TGCAGCGCTGCGGGACTAGCGGGAGGAGGGGAGCAGTACTTC. Translating it yields CSAAGLAGGGEQYF.

This chain uses TRBV5-1 with TRBJ1-6; perhaps TRBD1 as D (5 bases). Trimming took 3 bases from V and 7 from J, leaving 17 bases between them. This CDR3 has 16 residues. CDR1 and CDR2 (germline): SGHRS, YFSETQ. The chain's CDR3 is CASSYRTHRGNSPLHF. For the CDR3, the DNA is TGCGCCAGCAGCTACAGGACCCACCGAGGGAATTCACCCCTCCACTTT.

This clone appeared once. The chain is built from TRBV7-2 and TRBJ2-5; 10 positions match TRBD1. Germline trimming cut 0 bases from V and 5 bases from J; bases unmatched to any gene: 6. Germline V gives CDR1 SGHTA, CDR2 FQGNSA. The CDR3 covers 16 residues. CDR3 protein: CASSLAGTGVSETQYF. Written as DNA, the CDR3 is TGTGCCAGCAGCTTAGCGGGGACAGGGGTCTCGGAGACCCAGTACTTC.

The CDR3 coding sequence is TGCAGTGCTCCTTTGTCGGGGACGCAGTATTTT. It encodes CSAPLSGTQYF. The gene calls are TRBV20-1 and TRBJ2-3, with D possibly TRBD2 on 5 matching bases. From germline, CDR1 is DFQATT and CDR2 SNEGSKA (reference sequence). V dropped 5 bases and J dropped 9 bases, with 12 bases sitting between them. The length of the CDR3 is 11 residues.

The genes are TRBV7-2 and TRBJ1-2; D ambiguous. The germline V gene has CDR1 SGHTA and CDR2 FQGNSA. This CDR3 comprises 16 residues. With 5 bases removed from V and 0 bases from J, the gap between germline ends came to 16 bases. The CDR3, as DNA: TGTGCCAGCAGCCCCCAAGTGAAGCAGCCTAACTATGGCTACACCTTC. Its protein product is CASSPQVKQPNYGYTF.

The CDR3 region is CASSFEDRAGNTIYF. CDR3 nucleotides: TGTGCCAGCAGTTTTGAAGACAGGGCTGGAAACACCATATATTTT. This chain links TRBV28 with TRBJ1-3, with 7 bases identical to TRBD1. CDR1 is MDHEN, CDR2 SYDVKM, per germline. The CDR3 is 15 amino acids. V lost 3 bases to trimming and J lost 2 bases; unmatched junction nucleotides: 4.

This clone was seen just once. J is TRBJ2-1 and V is TRBV7-3; D unclear. The CDR3 contains 14 residues. Germline V lookup: CDR1 SGHTA, CDR2 FQGTGA. The V gene lost 1 base and the J gene lost 6 bases, with 10 bases spanning the gap. CDR3 nucleotide sequence: TGTGCCAGCAGCTTAATGTCGTCCGGCAATGAGCAGTTCTTC. As protein: CASSLMSSGNEQFF.

The CDR3 DNA reads as TGTGCCAGCAGTGAAGCCATTGCGGGCGGGGAGACCCAGTACTTC. Its translation: CASSEAIAGGETQYF. The gene calls are TRBV6-1 and TRBJ2-5; weak D call: TRBD2 (5 bases). CDR1 MNHNS and CDR2 SASEGT come from the germline V gene. Trimming pared 0 bases from V and 5 bases from J, leaving 13 bases between. There are 15 residues in the CDR3.

The genes are TRBV18 and TRBJ2-7; a weak D match, TRBD1 (6 bases). V was pared by 5 bases and J by 2 bases, with 16 bases between. The CDR3 extends over 15 amino acids. CDR1 is KGHSH, CDR2 LQKENI, per germline. In DNA form, the CDR3 reads TGTGCCAGCTCATCCCCGACAGGCTGGGCCTACGAGCAGTACTTC. Amino acid sequence: CASSSPTGWAYEQYF.

The chain joins TRBV15 to TRBJ2-1; D not certain. The germline V gene encodes CDR1 LNHNV and CDR2 YYDKDF (reference sequence). The V and J ends lost 0 bases and 8 bases respectively, with 14 bases between them. The CDR3 totals 15 residues. The CDR3 DNA is TGTGCCACCAGCAGAGATAGGCTCAGTGGGGATGAGCAGTTCTTC. It codes for CATSRDRLSGDEQFF.

This clone was detected a few times. V and J are TRBV7-2 and TRBJ1-5; D gene uncertain. Trimming pared 5 bases from V and 6 bases from J, leaving 11 bases between. Germline CDR1 SGHTA, CDR2 FQGNSA. The CDR3 length is 13 residues. CDR3 in DNA: TGTGCCAGCAGCCCCGACCTACTTCAGCCCCAGCATTTT. Its translation: CASSPDLLQPQHF.

The chain couples TRBV10-3 to TRBJ2-1; TRBD2 matches at 7 bases. The V gene's germline CDR1 is ENHRY and CDR2 SYGVKD. CDR3 size: 14 residues. J was trimmed by 8 bases and V by 6 bases; bases with no gene match: 10. The CDR3 loop reads CAISRQRGPYEQFF. The CDR3, as DNA: TGTGCCATCAGCCGCCAGCGGGGCCCCTATGAGCAGTTCTTC.

The chain joins TRBV10-1 to TRBJ2-3, with 7 bases matching TRBD2. Losses at the gene ends were 0 bases for V and 5 bases for J; bases not matched to a gene: 8. Germline CDR1 reads WNHNN; CDR2 reads SYGVQD (reference sequence). The CDR3 loop spans 16 amino acids. CDR3 sequence (DNA): TGCGCCAGCAGTGAGTCAACTAGCGCAGCGGGAGATACGCAGTATTTT. Its translation: CASSESTSAAGDTQYF.

Comments on this clone: This sample also contains other DNA sequences that code for the same CDR3. The V gene is TRBV7-2, the J gene TRBJ2-7; 8 bases fit TRBD2. Germline lookup yields CDR1 SGHTA and CDR2 FQGNSA. CDR3 length: 14 amino acids. Germline trimming cut 3 bases from V and 0 bases from J; bases unmatched to any gene: 1. CDR3 nucleotide sequence: TGTGCCAGCAGCTTCGGGACTAGCTCCTACGAGCAGTACTTC. Translating it yields CASSFGTSSYEQYF.

The chain is built from TRBV28 and TRBJ2-5, with 12 bases matching TRBD2. CDR3 length: 16 amino acids. Unmatched junction bases numbered 15, after V lost 8 bases and J lost 8 bases. Looked up from germline, CDR1 is MDHEN and CDR2 is SYDVKM. DNA for the CDR3: TGTGCCAGCGTCAGGACTAGCGGGACCACAAAGAACACCCAGTACTTC. Protein sequence: CASVRTSGTTKNTQYF.